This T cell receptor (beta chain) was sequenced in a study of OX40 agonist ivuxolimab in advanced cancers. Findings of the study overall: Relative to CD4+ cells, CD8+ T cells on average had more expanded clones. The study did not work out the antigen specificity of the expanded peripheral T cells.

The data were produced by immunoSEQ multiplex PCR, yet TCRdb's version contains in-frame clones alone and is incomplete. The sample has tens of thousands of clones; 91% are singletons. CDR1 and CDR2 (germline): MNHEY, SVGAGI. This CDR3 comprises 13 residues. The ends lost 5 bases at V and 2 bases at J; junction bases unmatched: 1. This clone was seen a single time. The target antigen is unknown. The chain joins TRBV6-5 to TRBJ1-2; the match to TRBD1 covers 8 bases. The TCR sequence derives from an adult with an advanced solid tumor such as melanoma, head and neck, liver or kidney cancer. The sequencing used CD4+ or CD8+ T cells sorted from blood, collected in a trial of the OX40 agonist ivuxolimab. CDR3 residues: CASSRTGNYGYTF. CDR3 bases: TGTGCCAGCAGTCGGACAGGGAACTATGGCTACACCTTC.